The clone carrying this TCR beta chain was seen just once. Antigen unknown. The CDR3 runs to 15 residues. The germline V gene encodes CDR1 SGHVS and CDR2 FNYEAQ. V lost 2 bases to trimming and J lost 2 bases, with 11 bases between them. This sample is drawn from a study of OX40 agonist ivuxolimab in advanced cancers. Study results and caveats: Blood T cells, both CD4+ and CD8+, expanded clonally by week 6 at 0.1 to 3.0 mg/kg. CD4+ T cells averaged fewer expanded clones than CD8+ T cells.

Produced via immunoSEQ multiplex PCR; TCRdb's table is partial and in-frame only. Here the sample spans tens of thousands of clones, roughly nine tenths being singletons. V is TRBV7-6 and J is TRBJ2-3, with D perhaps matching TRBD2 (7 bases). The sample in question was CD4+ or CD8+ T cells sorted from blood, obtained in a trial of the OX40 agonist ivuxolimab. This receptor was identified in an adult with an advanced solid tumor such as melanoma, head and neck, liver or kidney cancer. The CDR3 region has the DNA TGTGCCAGCAGCTTACGGGGGGCGCCCACAGATACGCAGTATTTT. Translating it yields CASSLRGAPTDTQYF.